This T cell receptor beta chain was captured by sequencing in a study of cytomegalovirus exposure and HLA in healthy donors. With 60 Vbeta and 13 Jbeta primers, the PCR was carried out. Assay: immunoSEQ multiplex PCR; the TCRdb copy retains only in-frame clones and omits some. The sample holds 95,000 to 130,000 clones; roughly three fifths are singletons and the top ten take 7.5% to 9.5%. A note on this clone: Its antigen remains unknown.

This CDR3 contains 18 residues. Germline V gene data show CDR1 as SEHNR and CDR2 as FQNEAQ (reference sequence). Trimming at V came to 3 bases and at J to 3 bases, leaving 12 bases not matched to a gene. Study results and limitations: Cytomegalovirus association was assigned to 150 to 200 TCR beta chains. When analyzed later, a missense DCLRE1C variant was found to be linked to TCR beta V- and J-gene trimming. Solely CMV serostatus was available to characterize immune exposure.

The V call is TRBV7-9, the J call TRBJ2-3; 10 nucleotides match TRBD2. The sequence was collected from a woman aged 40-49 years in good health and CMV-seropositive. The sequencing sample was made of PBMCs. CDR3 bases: TGTGCCAGCAGCTTGGGACCCCCTAGCGGGAGTATGACAGATACGCAGTATTTT. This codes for CASSLGPPSGSMTDTQYF.